A selection of T cell receptor beta chains follows, all from one sample in a study of Ad26.COV2.S vaccination and SARS-CoV-2 variants. Method: immunoSEQ multiplex PCR; TCRdb's copy keeps in-frame clones and lacks some. The data show 350,000 to 500,000 clones, over 75% seen once. Sequencing was performed on peripheral blood, taken in a trial of Ad26.COV2.S vaccine versus placebo. The receptor source for this set is a person between 18 and 65 years old who received the Ad26.COV2.S COVID-19 vaccine or a placebo. Each CDR3 is given with its conserved first and last residue. D genes are given only for firm matches. Size is omitted from some rows. Given values are once, few, many or a class for expanded clones.

J,D,size,length,V,DNA,CDR3
TRBJ1-1,.,once,15,TRBV7-2,TGTGCCAGCAGCCCATGGGCAGGGAGGAACACTGAAGCTTTCTTT,CASSPWAGRNTEAFF
TRBJ1-4,.,.,15,TRBV4-1,TGCGCCAGCAGCCACCGACAGGCGTCGTTTGAAAAACTGTTTTTT,CASSHRQASFEKLFF
TRBJ2-7,.,.,16,TRBV9,TGTGCCAGCAGCGTAGCTCGAGAAGTCAGCTCCTACGAGCAGTACTTC,CASSVAREVSSYEQYF
TRBJ2-5,.,.,13,TRBV10-3,TGTGCCATCAGTGATGGCAGGGCCGAGACCCAGTACTTC,CAISDGRAETQYF
TRBJ2-1,.,.,14,TRBV28,TGTGCCAGCAGGGTGGGACTTAACTACAATGAGCAGTTCTTC,CASRVGLNYNEQFF
TRBJ1-1,.,.,14,TRBV18,TGTGCCAGCTCACCGACAGAGAAGAACACTGAAGCTTTCTTT,CASSPTEKNTEAFF
TRBJ1-3,.,.,14,TRBV9,TGTGCCAGCAGCTCGACAGGACCTGAAGAAACCATATATTTT,CASSSTGPEETIYF
TRBJ1-4,.,.,15,TRBV4-1,TGCGCCAGCAGCCAAGAAGGCAGGGAAAGTGAAAAACTGTTTTTT,CASSQEGRESEKLFF
TRBJ2-5,.,.,13,TRBV11-2,TGTGCCAGCAGCTTAGCCCCTGACGGGTCTGAGTACTTC,CASSLAPDGSEYF
TRBJ2-6,.,.,18,TRBV25-1,TGTGCCAGCAGTGAATACCCTCTAGAGTCCTCTGGGGCCAACGTCCTGACTTTC,CASSEYPLESSGANVLTF
TRBJ2-5,TRBD1,.,16,TRBV5-1,TGCGCCAGCAGCATAGATGACAGGGGCGAAGAAGAGACCCAGTACTTC,CASSIDDRGEEETQYF
TRBJ2-7,TRBD1,.,15,TRBV14,TGTGCCAGCAGCCCGCTCGGGACAGGGTTGGACGAGCAGTACTTC,CASSPLGTGLDEQYF
TRBJ2-4,TRBD2,.,15,TRBV9,TGTGCCAGCAGCGTAGGGGAGGGGTCCAAAAACATTCAGTACTTC,CASSVGEGSKNIQYF
TRBJ2-5,.,.,14,TRBV10-3,TGTGCCATCAGTGAGTCGAGACCCGAAGAGACCCAGTACTTC,CAISESRPEETQYF
TRBJ2-7,TRBD2,.,15,TRBV9,TGTGCCAGCAGCCCCTCGGGAGGAAAGGGCTACGAGCAGTACTTC,CASSPSGGKGYEQYF
TRBJ1-1,.,.,17,TRBV5-6,TGTGCCAGCAGCTTGAGGCGGCATCGGGGAACGAACACTGAAGCTTTCTTT,CASSLRRHRGTNTEAFF
TRBJ2-1,.,.,13,TRBV2,TGTGCCGGACGGGTCCTATCCTACAATGAGCAGTTCTTC,CAGRVLSYNEQFF